Shown below are 6 T cell receptor beta chains from a single sample sequenced in a study of tumor-infiltrating lymphocytes in localized non-small cell lung cancer (dated by TCRdb to the early 2020s). Library preparation employed the immunoSEQ multiplex PCR assay. The immuneACCESS repertoire file appears here via TCRdb, limited to in-frame rearrangements. These files lack a portion of the clones; in checked studies, under half of the deficit traces to unresolved V genes, and the cause of the others is not known. For this sample the table gives about 13,000 clones, of which approximately 74% were detected only once. The ten largest clones represent 13% to 15% of the sample. The sequenced sample was uninvolved lung tissue not adjacent to the tumor. All receptors come from a human donor with non-small cell lung cancer.

J is TRBJ2-5 and V is TRBV9; D is perhaps TRBD2 (8 bases). Per germline, CDR1 SGDLS and CDR2 YYNGEE. The CDR3 consists of 17 residues. The V and J ends lost 0 bases and 1 base respectively, with 16 bases between them. CDR3 DNA: TGTGCCAGCAGCGTAGGACAGGGTGGACTAGCCCAAGAGACCCAGTACTTC. It encodes CASSVGQGGLAQETQYF.

This clone was detected only a few times. The chain employs TRBV5-1 and TRBJ1-1, with 8 bases identical to TRBD1. The V and J ends lost 5 bases and 5 bases, in that order; junction bases with no gene match: 8. The CDR3 spans 14 residues. Germline V gene lookup returns CDR1 SGHRS and CDR2 YFSETQ. The CDR3 here is CASSTQTGATEAFF. The CDR3 nucleotides read TGCGCCAGCAGTACACAGACAGGGGCTACTGAAGCTTTCTTT.

CDR3 DNA sequence: TGTGCCAGTAGTTCGATCTCGGCGGGGGCCTACGAGCAGTACTTC. Translated: CASSSISAGAYEQYF. The chain employs TRBV19 and TRBJ2-7, with 7 nucleotides matching TRBD2. Trimming took 5 bases from V and 2 from J; bases not matched to a gene: 9. Germline CDR1 LNHDA, CDR2 SQIVND (reference sequence). This CDR3 has 15 amino acids.

CDR3 bases: TGCGCCAGCAGTCAAGGGGTTGAGCAGTACTTC. It is translated as CASSQGVEQYF. V and J are TRBV5-1 and TRBJ2-7, with D perhaps matching TRBD1 (5 bases). Trimming removed 5 bases from V and 7 bases from J, with 10 bases in between. The CDR3 loop spans 11 amino acids. Germline V gives CDR1 SGHRS, CDR2 YFSETQ. Based on the CDR3 plus reference TRBV5-1 and TRBJ2-7, the full variable domain is KAGVTQTPRYLIKTRGQQVTLSCSPISGHRSVSWYQQTPGQGLQFLFEYFSETQRNKGNFPGRFSGRQFSNSRSEMNVSTLELGDSALYLCASSQGVEQYFGPGTRLTVT.

The chain recombines TRBV7-8 with TRBJ1-1, with 7 bases that match TRBD1. Germline assignment: CDR1 SGHVS and CDR2 FQNEAQ. V shed 4 bases and J 1 base; nucleotides not matched to a gene: 3. The CDR3 extends over 14 amino acids. The CDR3 DNA sequence: TGTGCCAGCAGCTATACAGGGGAGAACACTGAAGCTTTCTTT. Amino acids: CASSYTGENTEAFF. The whole variable domain, filled in from reference TRBV7-8 and TRBJ1-1, reads GAGVSQSPRYKVAKRGQDVALRCDPISGHVSLFWYQQALGQGPEFLTYFQNEAQLDKSGLPSDRFFAERPEGSVSTLKIQRTQQEDSAVYLCASSYTGENTEAFFGQGTRLTVV.

The CDR3 DNA is TGCGCCAGCACAGCGGGAGGAGTGGGAGATACGCAGTATTTT. It specifies CASTAGGVGDTQYF. The gene calls are TRBV5-1 and TRBJ2-3, with 9 bases lining up with TRBD2. With 6 bases clipped from V and 5 bases from J, the junction kept 7 bases outside the gene matches. The CDR3 loop spans 14 amino acids. Germline V CDR1 and CDR2: SGHRS, YFSETQ.